The sequence of this T cell receptor (beta chain) was determined in a study of cytomegalovirus exposure and HLA in healthy donors (dated by TCRdb to 2016 to 2017). As for the study more broadly: According to a later analysis, one platform produced both the roughly 130 validation repertoires and the approximately 660 repertoires of the first cohort. The study combined high-throughput TCR immunosequencing, statistical association of individual TCRs with disease status, and machine learning to predict cytomegalovirus infection status. Along with the approximately 600-subject first cohort, a separate validation cohort of some 130 different subjects was used. The study was designed to test whether signatures of past pathogen exposure could be identified by cataloging public T cell receptors. Study-wide findings and limitations: While some public TCRs were present in many individuals, most TCR sequences turned up only very rarely across donors. A later analysis had no HLA typing for the validation cohort, so co-occurrence there was scored across all 110 or so repertoires. In a later analysis, TCRs clustered in the first cohort were found to also tend to co-occur in the 110 or so validation repertoires, with over 90% of cluster scores above 0. In both the original and validation cohorts, the classifier was reported to diagnose cytomegalovirus status with high specificity and sensitivity. A total of about 150 TCR beta chains were listed by the study as associated with cytomegalovirus. According to the authors, the approach could potentially be generalized to other disease states and immunological phenotypes. A few of the identified cytomegalovirus-associated TCR beta chains were confirmed in vitro to be specific for cytomegalovirus antigens.

A note on this clone: What this receptor recognizes is not known. Per-nucleotide qualities are absent, and no much larger clonotype sits a single base away.

Donors formed part of the validation cohort, which comprised 120 subjects and was distinct from the first cohort of under 750 subjects. Reading the germline V gene gives CDR1 MNHEY and CDR2 SVGAGI. V lost 5 bases and J lost 1 base, and the count of bases not matched to a germline gene is 7. Measured from the cysteine to the phenylalanine, the CDR3 is 15 residues long. Left in the record is the CDR3 DNA by itself, 45 bases read in frame from the first base. The library was obtained by the immunoSEQ multiplex PCR assay. The study's own analysis went as follows. A statistical classification framework was developed to diagnose cytomegalovirus status using the catalog of TCR beta chain sequences. TCRdb took this table from immuneACCESS and kept in-frame rearrangements with V and J called. Such tables lack part of the clones; where checked against another copy, unresolved V genes explain under half of the gap, and the rest is unexplained. The V and J calls and the clone size are those of that table, but D and trimming were determined from the DNA. The table for this sample lists 190,000 or so clones; around 84% of them were counted only once. Over 10% of the sample is in the top ten clones.

The sequence came from a woman in her 30s in good health and CMV-seropositive. The chain joins TRBV6-5 to TRBJ2-7, and TRBD2 matches 8 of the central bases. The sample consisted of PBMCs. The nucleotides are TGTGCCAGCAGTCAACAGGCGGGGGGTTCCTACGAGCAGTACTTC. It translates to CASSQQAGGSYEQYF.